What follows are 27 T cell receptor beta chains derived from one specimen sequenced in a study of blood T cell repertoires in COVID-19. This table comes from immunoSEQ multiplex PCR, and its TCRdb copy is limited to in-frame clones, with some not included. In the table there are about 190,000 clones, under 80% of which are singletons. The sample was peripheral blood. The receptors shown here come from a woman between 50 and 59 years old with acute or convalescent COVID-19.

This clone has only a few counts. V usage is TRBV5-1 and J usage is TRBJ2-1; D not resolved. CDR3 length: 14 residues. The V end was cut by 0 bases, the J end by 4 bases, with 8 bases between. The germline gives CDR1 SGHRS, CDR2 YFSETQ. The CDR3 loop is CASSLGSTYNEQFF. CDR3 DNA sequence: TGCGCCAGCAGCTTGGGCTCTACGTACAATGAGCAGTTCTTC. Full variable domain (missing parts from reference TRBV5-1 and TRBJ2-1): KAGVTQTPRYLIKTRGQQVTLSCSPISGHRSVSWYQQTPGQGLQFLFEYFSETQRNKGNFPGRFSGRQFSNSRSEMNVSTLELGDSALYLCASSLGSTYNEQFFGPGTRLTVL.

CDR3 protein: CASSIPQGAHRNTEAFF. The CDR3 DNA sequence: TGTGCCAGTAGTATTCCACAGGGGGCGCATAGGAACACTGAAGCTTTCTTT. The genes are TRBV19 and TRBJ1-1, with 9 bases aligning to TRBD1. This CDR3 contains 17 residues. Germline trimming cut 3 bases from V and 1 base from J; bases unmatched to any gene: 9. CDR1 is LNHDA, CDR2 SQIVND, per germline (reference sequence).

V and J are TRBV24-1 and TRBJ1-6; D might be TRBD1 (5 bases). Trimming took 4 bases from V and 5 from J, leaving 20 bases between them. Germline V gene sequence: CDR1 KGHDR, CDR2 SFDVKD. The CDR3 totals 18 residues. CDR3 in DNA: TGTGCCACCAGTGACCCCTCGGCGGGGGAGCAAGATAATTCACCCCTCCACTTT. It specifies CATSDPSAGEQDNSPLHF.

This chain connects TRBV28 to TRBJ2-2; 8 positions agree with TRBD2. This CDR3 is 14 amino acids long. Germline V lookup: CDR1 MDHEN, CDR2 SYDVKM. The V gene end was trimmed by 8 bases and the J gene end by 4 bases; junction bases not matched to a gene: 6. The CDR3 DNA reads TGTGCCAGCGCCGCGGGGGGACTCACCGGGGAGCTGTTTTTT. This gives the protein CASAAGGLTGELFF.

This chain links TRBV11-2 with TRBJ1-2; the D gene is possibly TRBD1 (5 bases). V lost 0 bases, J lost 6 bases, and 14 bases lay in between. The CDR3 spans 15 residues. Per germline, CDR1 SGHAT and CDR2 FQNNGV. In DNA, the CDR3 is TGTGCCAGCAGCTTAGACGGCACGGGGGGAGATGGCTACACCTTC. Its protein is CASSLDGTGGDGYTF.

The chain is built from TRBV10-2 and TRBJ2-1; 7 bases are a match to TRBD1. Per germline, CDR1 WSHSY and CDR2 SAAADI. This CDR3 comprises 13 residues. Trimming took 9 bases from V and 10 from J; bases not matched to a gene: 12. The CDR3 here is CASKGTGVGEQFF. CDR3 nucleotide sequence: TGCGCCAGTAAGGGTACAGGGGTCGGGGAGCAGTTCTTC.

V is TRBV6-5 and J is TRBJ1-6, with TRBD1 identical over 7 bases. Germline-derived CDR1 and CDR2 are MNHEY and SVGAGI. Germline trimming cut 2 bases from V and 2 bases from J; bases unmatched to any gene: 3. CDR3 length equals 16 residues. The CDR3 region has the DNA TGTGCCAGCAGTTACACAGGGGTGACCTATAATTCACCCCTCCACTTT. It yields the protein CASSYTGVTYNSPLHF.

The table lists this clone with many counts. The rearrangement uses TRBV6-1 and TRBJ1-6; 7 bases line up with TRBD1. The V and J ends lost 1 base and 7 bases, in that order; junction bases with no gene match: 4. In germline, CDR1 is MNHNS, CDR2 SASEGT. The CDR3 spans 15 residues. The CDR3 DNA follows: TGTGCCAGCAGTGAAGTCGACAGGGAGAATTCACCCCTCCACTTT. It is translated as CASSEVDRENSPLHF.

The V and J genes are TRBV12-5 and TRBJ2-2; 7 bases are shared with TRBD1. Trimming at V came to 2 bases and at J to 4 bases, leaving 4 bases not matched to a gene. The CDR3 contains 15 residues. Germline V CDR1 and CDR2: LGHNT, FRNRAP. Here the CDR3 DNA reads TGTGCTAGTGGTTTGCTACCAGGGGGCACCGGGGAGCTGTTTTTT. Amino acids: CASGLLPGGTGELFF.

The chain recombines TRBV7-2 with TRBJ1-3, with D possibly TRBD1 on 6 matching bases. The CDR3 extends over 15 amino acids. Looked up from germline, CDR1 is SGHTA and CDR2 is FQGNSA. Trimming left V 2 bases short and J 4 bases short, with 12 bases between. The CDR3 protein is CASSLMGRGGNTIYF. The CDR3 DNA follows: TGTGCCAGCAGCTTAATGGGAAGGGGGGGAAACACCATATATTTT.

CDR3 amino acids: CASSPNPSSYEQYF. Here the CDR3 DNA reads TGTGCCAGCAGCCCTAATCCTAGCTCCTACGAGCAGTACTTC. The chain recombines TRBV9 with TRBJ2-7; D gene unclear. Trimming removed 4 bases from V and 0 bases from J, with 11 bases in between. The CDR3 consists of 14 residues. Germline values: CDR1 SGDLS, CDR2 YYNGEE.

The J gene is TRBJ1-1, the V gene TRBV29-1; D might be TRBD1 (6 bases). V was trimmed by 6 bases and J by 4 bases, leaving 21 bases between them. The CDR3 is 15 amino acids. Germline CDR1 is SQVTM and CDR2 is ANQGSEA. The CDR3: CSVWTVKHLGTEAFF. The DNA of the CDR3 is TGCAGCGTCTGGACAGTTAAGCATCTGGGCACTGAAGCTTTCTTT.

The chain is built from TRBV3-1 (or the pseudogene TRBV3-2) and TRBJ1-5; TRBD1 might be the D (5 bases). The CDR3 runs to 14 residues. V was pared by 2 bases and J by 4 bases, with 9 bases between. Germline-derived CDR1 and CDR2 are LGHDT and YNNKEL (reference sequence). The CDR3 DNA reads TGTGCCAGCAGCCAACCAGGGAAAAATCAGCCCCAGCATTTT. This gives the protein CASSQPGKNQPQHF.

This clone was counted a single time. The chain couples TRBV10-1 to TRBJ2-7; 7 bases match TRBD1. Germline CDR1 WNHNN, CDR2 SYGVQD (reference sequence). The length of the CDR3 is 13 residues. V was pared by 5 bases and J by 2 bases, with 3 bases of the junction left unmatched. The CDR3 coding sequence is TGCGCCAGCAGTTCGGGACAGACCTACGAGCAGTACTTC. Protein sequence: CASSSGQTYEQYF.

This clone was detected only a few times. At the DNA level, this CDR3 is encoded by other sequences in the same sample as well. The chain combines TRBV5-1 with TRBJ2-3; D possibly corresponds to TRBD2 (7 bases). Looked up from germline, CDR1 is SGHRS and CDR2 is YFSETQ. The CDR3 contains 15 residues. With 10 bases removed from V and 5 bases from J, the gap between germline ends came to 23 bases. The CDR3 protein is CAAGGEGGPGDTQYF. For the CDR3, the DNA is TGCGCCGCAGGCGGGGAGGGGGGGCCCGGAGATACGCAGTATTTT.

This clone was observed a handful of times. This chain connects TRBV29-1 to TRBJ1-1; D gene unclear. V was trimmed by 5 bases and J by 4 bases, leaving 8 bases between them. This CDR3 is 11 amino acids long. Looked up from germline, CDR1 is SQVTM and CDR2 is ANQGSEA. CDR3 amino acids: CSVRRGTEAFF. DNA for the CDR3: TGCAGCGTTAGACGGGGCACTGAAGCTTTCTTT. Using reference TRBV29-1 and TRBJ1-1 for the parts outside the CDR3, the full variable domain is SAVISQKPSRDICQRGTSLTIQCQVDSQVTMMFWYRQQPGQSLTLIATANQGSEATYESGFVIDKFPISRPNLTFSTLTVSNMSPEDSSIYLCSVRRGTEAFFGQGTRLTVV.

The J gene is TRBJ2-7, the V gene TRBV9; 8 bases are a match to TRBD2. CDR3 length equals 15 residues. The V gene's germline CDR1 is SGDLS and CDR2 YYNGEE. Trimming removed 3 bases from V and 6 bases from J; junction bases left unmatched: 11. The CDR3 spells CASSASGTSMSEQYF. In nucleotides, the CDR3 is TGTGCCAGCAGCGCATCCGGGACTAGTATGAGCGAGCAGTACTTC.

This clone was found a few times. Different DNA sequences within this sample yield the same CDR3. The J gene is TRBJ1-2, the V gene TRBV2, with D unresolved. The V end lost 2 bases, the J end lost 8 bases, and 9 bases lay between the germline ends. The CDR3 runs to 12 residues. Germline-derived CDR1 and CDR2 are SNHLY and FYNNEI. The CDR3 DNA reads as TGTGCCAGCAGTGAAAACCTCGGGGGCTACACCTTC. Amino acid sequence: CASSENLGGYTF.

This clone was seen just once. The J gene is TRBJ2-3, the V gene TRBV10-2; 9 bases align to TRBD2. Germline CDR1 is WSHSY and CDR2 is SAAADI. Trimming cost V 2 bases and J 4 bases; bases outside gene matches: 4. CDR3 length equals 15 residues. The CDR3 coding sequence is TGCGCCAGCAGTGAGGCGGGGGGGCGGGCAGATACGCAGTATTTT. Its protein is CASSEAGGRADTQYF.

The CDR3 DNA sequence: TGTGCCAGCACTTCCCAACTCCTCATGAACACTGAAGCTTTCTTT. As protein: CASTSQLLMNTEAFF. V gene TRBV2 combines with J gene TRBJ1-1; D remains unclear. Trimming stripped 7 bases from V and 0 bases from J, with 15 bases between. Germline V CDR1 and CDR2: SNHLY, FYNNEI. There are 15 residues in the CDR3.

In its sample, this clone was seen once. The V call is TRBV6-5, the J call TRBJ1-3; 10 nucleotides agree with TRBD1. The CDR3 extends over 13 amino acids. From germline, CDR1 is MNHEY and CDR2 SVGAGI. Trimming removed 10 bases from V and 4 bases from J; junction bases left unmatched: 4. DNA for the CDR3: TGTGCCACCCGACAGGGGGCGGGAAACACCATATATTTT. It yields the protein CATRQGAGNTIYF.

This sequence joins TRBV19 and TRBJ1-1; 9 nucleotides align to TRBD1. Unmatched junction bases numbered 14, after V lost 10 bases and J lost 8 bases. The CDR3 has 14 residues. CDR1 LNHDA and CDR2 SQIVND come from the germline V gene (reference sequence). CDR3 nucleotide sequence: TGTGCCACCACCACCCCACAGGGGGCTCGGGAAGCTTTCTTT. As protein: CATTTPQGAREAFF.

As concerns this clone: At one of its ends the junction is not consistent with the germline gene, which may arise from a read error. The genes are TRBV12-3 or TRBV12-4 and TRBJ2-5; 8 positions match TRBD2. This CDR3 is 12 amino acids long. The CDR3 reads CASSVTSGGRDF. Here the CDR3 DNA reads TGTGCCAGCAGTGTAACTAGCGGAGGTCGTGACTTC.

This sequence joins TRBV5-6 and TRBJ1-2, with D possibly being TRBD1 (5 bases). The CDR3 has 14 residues. V gave up 2 bases and J gave up 8 bases, with 16 bases separating them. Germline assignment: CDR1 SGHDT and CDR2 YYEEEE. CDR3: CASSLFGAQRGYTF. The DNA of the CDR3 is TGTGCCAGCAGCTTATTTGGGGCCCAAAGGGGCTACACCTTC. Supplemented by reference TRBV5-6 and TRBJ1-2, the full variable domain reads DAGVTQSPTHLIKTRGQQVTLRCSPKSGHDTVSWYQQALGQGPQFIFQYYEEEERQRGNFPDRFSGHQFPNYSSELNVNALLLGDSALYLCASSLFGAQRGYTFGSGTRLTVV.

This chain connects TRBV5-4 to TRBJ2-5; D is perhaps TRBD2 (5 bases). The CDR3 loop spans 14 amino acids. Trimming left V 4 bases short and J 5 bases short, with 15 bases between. The germline CDR1 and CDR2 sequences are SGHNT and YYREEE (reference sequence). The CDR3 nucleotides read TGTGCCAGCAGCCCGGGTCGGGATCAGGAGACCCAGTACTTC. Translated, it gives CASSPGRDQETQYF.

The chain links TRBV14 to TRBJ2-3, with D perhaps TRBD1 (5 bases). The ends were cut back, 1 base at V and 0 bases at J, with 11 bases in the middle. CDR3 length: 16 residues. Germline CDR1 SGHDN, CDR2 FVKESK. The CDR3 loop reads CASSQGTFRSTDTQYF. The CDR3 nucleotides are TGTGCCAGCAGCCAAGGGACATTTCGTAGCACAGATACGCAGTATTTT. The full variable domain, rest sourced from reference TRBV14 and TRBJ2-3, is EAGVTQFPSHSVIEKGQTVTLRCDPISGHDNLYWYRRVMGKEIKFLLHFVKESKQDESGMPNNRFLAERTGGTYSTLKVQPAELEDSGVYFCASSQGTFRSTDTQYFGPGTRLTVL.

CDR3 bases: TGTGCCAGCAGCGGTGGGGGGGGGCTCTCAGATACGCAGTATTTT. It encodes CASSGGGGLSDTQYF. The chain is built from TRBV7-6 and TRBJ2-3; weak D call: TRBD2 (7 bases). The V gene lost 5 bases and the J gene lost 4 bases, with 16 bases spanning the gap. The germline V gene encodes CDR1 SGHVS and CDR2 FNYEAQ. The CDR3 has 15 amino acids.